This T cell receptor beta chain is from a study of OX40 agonist ivuxolimab in advanced cancers. Sequencing used immunoSEQ multiplex PCR; TCRdb keeps in-frame clones, though not all of them. This sample has tens of thousands of clones; just under 90% occur once, and the top ten carry 5% to 5.5%. This clone was observed once. The germline V gene has CDR1 SGHVS and CDR2 FNYEAQ. The CDR3 sequence is 16 residues long. The V and J ends lost 5 bases and 5 bases respectively, with 18 bases between them. The chain carries TRBV7-6 and TRBJ2-2, with D possibly matching TRBD2 (6 bases). The origin of this receptor is an adult with an advanced solid tumor such as melanoma, head and neck, liver or kidney cancer. Material: CD4+ or CD8+ T cells sorted from blood, obtained in a trial of the OX40 agonist ivuxolimab. The CDR3 nucleotides are TGTGCCAGCAGCAGCCGGGACTGGGCGAGAACCGGGGAGCTGTTTTTT. This encodes CASSSRDWARTGELFF.